This T cell receptor beta chain was captured in a study of blood T cell repertoires in COVID-19. The overall study: T cells, B-cell-depleted T cells, or PBMCs supplied cDNA or gDNA.

TCRdb keeps only in-frame clones here, not all; method: immunoSEQ multiplex PCR. The table shows 80,000 or so clones, with around 83% occurring only once. Trimming pared 4 bases from V and 3 bases from J, leaving 19 bases between. Germline values: CDR1 MNHNS, CDR2 SASEGT. The CDR3 has 16 residues. The chain links TRBV6-1 to TRBJ2-7; D may be TRBD1 (6 bases). The clonotype was recovered from a man aged 55 to 70 with COVID-19, enrolled during active disease. The sample comprised peripheral blood. The CDR3 is CASSGVGTLIYYEQYF. The DNA of the CDR3 is TGTGCCAGCAGTGGGGTGGGGACACTCATTTACTACGAGCAGTACTTC.